These 16 T cell receptor beta chains came from one sample sequenced in a study of cytomegalovirus exposure and HLA in healthy donors. Primers included in the PCR were 60 Vbeta and 13 Jbeta primers. Profiling relied on immunoSEQ multiplex PCR, and the TCRdb table lists in-frame clones only, not all of them. This table holds some 200,000 clones, 80% found once. Material for sequencing was PBMCs. The receptors originated from a boy aged 5-17 years in good health and CMV-seronegative.

The J gene is TRBJ2-2, the V gene TRBV9, with 10 bases lining up with TRBD2. The trim removed 3 bases at V and 7 bases at J, leaving 3 bases unmatched. CDR3 length: 14 residues. Germline CDR1 and CDR2: SGDLS and YYNGEE. CDR3 amino acids: CASSAAGGDGELFF. CDR3 DNA sequence: TGTGCCAGCAGCGCAGCGGGAGGGGACGGGGAGCTGTTTTTT.

This clone was counted between two and nine times. CDR3 in amino acids: CASSYGGVNYGYTF. CDR3 coding DNA: TGTGCCAGCAGTTACGGAGGGGTTAACTATGGCTACACCTTC. The V gene is TRBV6-5, the J gene TRBJ1-2; possibly TRBD1 for D (5 bases). The CDR3 sequence is 14 residues long. The V and J ends lost 2 bases and 1 base respectively, with 8 bases between them. Germline loops: CDR1 MNHEY, CDR2 SVGAGI.

V gene TRBV10-3 combines with J gene TRBJ1-2, with 10 positions matching TRBD1. V lost 0 bases and J lost 7; bases outside the gene matches: 11. CDR1 and CDR2 (germline): ENHRY, SYGVKD. CDR3 length: 17 residues. For the CDR3, the DNA is TGTGCCATCAGTGAGTCGTCGGGCCCGGGACAGGGGTTTGGCTACACCTTC. It translates to CAISESSGPGQGFGYTF.

The chain links TRBV27 to TRBJ2-5, with TRBD2 matching over 9 bases. Per germline, CDR1 MNHEY and CDR2 SMNVEV (reference sequence). Losses at the gene ends were 5 bases for V and 5 bases for J; bases not matched to a gene: 3. The CDR3 covers 13 residues. The DNA for the CDR3 is TGTGCCAGCAGTCCGCGGGGGGGCGAGACCCAGTACTTC. This encodes CASSPRGGETQYF.

This clone was detected a few times. The genes are TRBV29-1 and TRBJ2-3; tentative D call: TRBD1 (5 bases). Looked up from germline, CDR1 is SQVTM and CDR2 is ANQGSEA. V gave up 6 bases and J gave up 4 bases, with 17 bases separating them. This CDR3 is 14 amino acids long. The CDR3 bases are TGCAGCGTGGGAACAACAGGCTTCGCAGATACGCAGTATTTT. Amino acids: CSVGTTGFADTQYF.

The J gene is TRBJ1-2, the V gene TRBV7-8; TRBD1 agrees at 7 bases. V shed 5 bases and J 3 bases; nucleotides not matched to a gene: 9. Germline V lookup: CDR1 SGHVS, CDR2 FQNEAQ. The CDR3 sequence is 15 residues long. The CDR3 loop is CASSPRQGVDYGYTF. DNA for the CDR3: TGTGCCAGCAGCCCTCGACAGGGTGTCGACTATGGCTACACCTTC.

V and J are TRBV7-2 and TRBJ1-2; the D gene is possibly TRBD1 (6 bases). The V gene's germline CDR1 is SGHTA and CDR2 FQGNSA. The ends were cut back, 6 bases at V and 4 bases at J, with 21 bases in the middle. This CDR3 has 16 residues. CDR3 in DNA: TGTGCCAGCAGTCTCACGACGGACAGCCTTCTCTATGGCTACACCTTC. This codes for CASSLTTDSLLYGYTF.

The chain couples TRBV6-1 to TRBJ2-7; 12 bases are a match to TRBD2. Germline loops: CDR1 MNHNS, CDR2 SASEGT. This CDR3 is built from 16 residues. V lost 3 bases and J lost 4; bases outside the gene matches: 7. The CDR3 spells CASSDPGLAGRYEQYF. The CDR3 DNA reads TGTGCCAGCAGTGATCCCGGACTAGCGGGGCGGTACGAGCAGTACTTC.

The chain joins TRBV2 to TRBJ1-1, with D uncertain. The V gene lost 11 bases and the J gene lost 0 bases, with 16 bases spanning the gap. The CDR3 covers 14 residues. Germline V gene sequence: CDR1 SNHLY, CDR2 FYNNEI. CDR3 residues: CAAEGVEMNTEAFF. CDR3 in DNA: TGTGCCGCCGAGGGAGTGGAGATGAACACTGAAGCTTTCTTT.

V gene TRBV9 combines with J gene TRBJ2-3; TRBD1 agrees at 9 bases. There are 17 residues in the CDR3. The germline V gene has CDR1 SGDLS and CDR2 YYNGEE. Trimming cost V 2 bases and J 0 bases; bases outside gene matches: 7. DNA for the CDR3: TGTGCCAGCAGCGTCCGCTGGACAGGGGCGAGCACAGATACGCAGTATTTT. It encodes CASSVRWTGASTDTQYF.

Concerning this clone itself: Other DNA sequences in this sample translate to the same CDR3. V gene TRBV7-9 combines with J gene TRBJ1-2; 7 bases agree with TRBD1. The CDR3 has 13 residues. J lost 4 bases, V lost 5 bases, and 4 bases had no gene match. Germline CDR1 SEHNR, CDR2 FQNEAQ (reference sequence). This chain's CDR3 is CASSPTGIYGYTF. Here the CDR3 DNA reads TGTGCCAGCAGCCCGACAGGGATCTATGGCTACACCTTC.

The chain recombines TRBV5-4 with TRBJ2-3, with 8 bases lining up with TRBD2. The V segment lost 4 bases and the J segment 0 bases; nucleotides outside the gene matches: 10. CDR1 SGHNT and CDR2 YYREEE come from the germline V gene (reference sequence). The CDR3 spans 17 residues. The CDR3 region has the DNA TGTGCCAGCAGCCCCCCGACTAGCGCAACTAGCACAGATACGCAGTATTTT. It encodes CASSPPTSATSTDTQYF.

The chain uses TRBV18 and TRBJ2-7; 7 bases match TRBD1. Trimming at V came to 10 bases and at J to 0 bases, leaving 15 bases not matched to a gene. This CDR3 has 16 residues. The germline V gene has CDR1 KGHSH and CDR2 LQKENI. CDR3 protein: CATAPFRTGVSYEQYF. CDR3 nucleotides: TGTGCCACCGCCCCATTCAGAACAGGGGTCTCCTACGAGCAGTACTTC.

A word on this clone: Mismatch with germline at one junction end may stem from a read error. The V and J genes are TRBV7-9 and TRBJ1-2; no reliable D call. The CDR3 has 11 residues. Germline V gene data show CDR1 as SEHNR and CDR2 as FQNEAQ (reference sequence). The CDR3 region has the DNA TGTTCCAGCAGCTCGAGGAGTAGCTACACCTTC. Translation gives CSSSSRSSYTF. Looking up the rest from reference TRBV7-9 and TRBJ1-2 gives the full variable domain: DTGVSQNPRHKITKRGQNVTFRCDPISEHNRLYWYRQTLGQGPEFLTYFQNEAQLEKSRLLSDRFSAERPKGSFSTLEIQRTEQGDSAMYLCSSSSRSSYTFGSGTRLTVV.

The V and J genes are TRBV30 and TRBJ2-1; 9 bases align to TRBD2. Germline assignment: CDR1 GTSNPN and CDR2 SVGIG (reference sequence). This CDR3 region has 14 residues. The V and J ends lost 2 bases and 6 bases, in that order; junction bases with no gene match: 5. The CDR3 coding sequence is TGTGCCTGGAGTCGGCTAGCGGGGTCCAATGAGCAGTTCTTC. This translates into CAWSRLAGSNEQFF.

The chain is built from TRBV15 and TRBJ1-6; 11 bases map to TRBD1. The germline gives CDR1 LNHNV, CDR2 YYDKDF (reference sequence). The CDR3 is 15 amino acids. The J segment lost 11 bases and the V segment lost 2 bases, leaving 5 bases of the junction unmatched. CDR3 in DNA: TGTGCCACCAGCAGACGGACAGGGGGCGGGCCACCCCTCCACTTT. Translated: CATSRRTGGGPPLHF.